Each of the 24 T cell receptor beta chains below was sequenced from the same sample in a study of regulatory T cells in long-lasting Graves disease. As to time point: newly diagnosed GD, antithyroid drugs for less than 3 months. PBMC-derived RNA was used for the TCR library. The authors built TCR beta libraries using iRepertoire HTBI primers and Arm-PCR of CDR3 regions. TCRdb itself ran the multiplex PCR reads through MiXCR, one entry per CDR3 protein. The sample yields about 440,000 distinct CDR3 sequences, just under 15% seen once. These data were likewise used in another study, on T cells in Graves' hyperthyroidism and ophthalmopathy.

Sequenced material: peripheral blood mononuclear cells (PBMCs), taken at new diagnosis, from a patient treated with antithyroid drugs. The receptor set was obtained from a woman under 40 with Graves disease.

This clonotype appeared many times. V is TRBV3-1 and J is TRBJ2-1; TRBD1 agrees at 8 bases. The trim removed 5 bases at V and 6 bases at J, leaving 6 bases unmatched. The CDR3 has 14 amino acids. Germline lookup yields CDR1 LGHDT and CDR2 YNNKEL (reference sequence). This CDR3 is CASSYGTGGNEQFF. CDR3 nucleotides: TGTGCCAGCAGCTACGGGACAGGAGGCAATGAGCAGTTCTTC.

This clonotype has a count of ten or more. V gene TRBV7-9 combines with J gene TRBJ2-7, with D maybe TRBD1 (5 bases). Germline V gene data show CDR1 as SEHNR and CDR2 as FQNEAQ (reference sequence). CDR3 size: 14 residues. Trimming shortened V by 3 bases and J by 5 bases, and 14 bases separated the two germline ends. The CDR3 bases are TGTGCCAGCAGCTTGGACACCCTTCGTGACGAGCAGTACTTC. Protein sequence: CASSLDTLRDEQYF.

This clonotype was observed many times. The DNA of the CDR3 is TGTGCCAGCAGTCCAAAGTTATTTGGGGCGAACGAGCAGTTCTTC. This sequence encodes CASSPKLFGANEQFF. This chain links TRBV12-3 or TRBV12-4 with TRBJ2-1, with D perhaps matching TRBD1 (5 bases). CDR3 size: 15 residues. V dropped 5 bases and J dropped 10 bases, with 21 bases sitting between them.

This clonotype has at least ten counts. The J gene is TRBJ1-6, the V gene TRBV28, with D possibly being TRBD1 (5 bases). In germline, CDR1 is MDHEN, CDR2 SYDVKM. This CDR3 is 12 amino acids long. The CDR3 is CADGDAHSPLHF. Written as DNA, the CDR3 is TGTGCAGATGGGGACGCGCATTCACCCCTCCACTTT.

As regards this clonotype: A single base separates this from a much larger clone, so it may be a read error. The J gene is TRBJ2-7, the V gene TRBV20-1, with D tentatively TRBD1 (5 bases). From germline, CDR1 is DFQATT and CDR2 SNEGSKA (reference sequence). The CDR3 is made up of 12 amino acids. V dropped 6 bases and J dropped 8 bases, with 17 bases sitting between them. The CDR3 protein is CSASPQGVKQYF. CDR3 sequence (DNA): TGCAGTGCCTCACCGCAGGGTGTCAAGCAGTACTTC.

This clonotype turned up a few times. The chain recombines TRBV27 with TRBJ2-7, with D possibly being TRBD1 (6 bases). The CDR3 totals 14 residues. V dropped 5 bases and J dropped 1 base, with 12 bases sitting between them. Germline values: CDR1 MNHEY, CDR2 SMNVEV (reference sequence). CDR3 in DNA: TGTGCCAGCAGTCCCCAGGGGAGATCCTACGAGCAGTACTTC. This gives the protein CASSPQGRSYEQYF.

This clonotype was observed at least ten times. This sequence joins TRBV12-3 or TRBV12-4 and TRBJ2-2; weak D call: TRBD2 (6 bases). V was clipped by 5 bases and J by 3 bases, with 13 bases between them. The CDR3 has 15 residues. This CDR3 reads CASSPTRADTGELFF. The CDR3 DNA reads TGTGCCAGCAGTCCGACTAGGGCGGACACCGGGGAGCTGTTTTTT.

This sequence joins TRBV10-1 and TRBJ2-5; D possibly uses TRBD1 or TRBD2 (5 bases each). The V end was cut by 0 bases, the J end by 0 bases, with 14 bases between. Per the germline V gene, CDR1 is WNHNN and CDR2 is SYGVQD (reference sequence). This CDR3 has 17 amino acids. The CDR3 loop reads CASSESRGRNHQETQYF. The CDR3 coding sequence is TGCGCCAGCAGTGAGTCGAGGGGTAGGAACCACCAAGAGACCCAGTACTTC.

The genes are TRBV5-1 and TRBJ2-1; the match to TRBD1 covers 7 bases. The CDR3 extends over 14 amino acids. The ends lost 7 bases at V and 7 bases at J; junction bases unmatched: 11. Germline lookup yields CDR1 SGHRS and CDR2 YFSETQ. CDR3 protein: CASRKGQLPNEQFF. The CDR3 DNA is TGCGCCAGCCGAAAGGGACAGCTCCCTAATGAGCAGTTCTTC. Filled out from reference TRBV5-1 and TRBJ2-1, the complete variable domain reads KAGVTQTPRYLIKTRGQQVTLSCSPISGHRSVSWYQQTPGQGLQFLFEYFSETQRNKGNFPGRFSGRQFSNSRSEMNVSTLELGDSALYLCASRKGQLPNEQFFGPGTRLTVL.

This clonotype was found many times. The V call is TRBV29-1, the J call TRBJ2-1; D unclear. This CDR3 contains 16 residues. The germline V and J ends were trimmed by 4 bases and 3 bases, with 19 bases remaining between them. Per the germline V gene, CDR1 is SQVTM and CDR2 is ANQGSEA. DNA for the CDR3: TGCAGCGTTGGGGATCCGGGCAGGTGGGTCTACAATGAGCAGTTCTTC. This translates into CSVGDPGRWVYNEQFF.

This clonotype was recorded at least ten times. The chain employs TRBV18 and TRBJ2-1; TRBD2 aligns across 8 bases. The V gene's germline CDR1 is KGHSH and CDR2 LQKENI. After removal of 6 bases from V and 5 bases from J, the junction contained 12 bases not matched to a gene. The CDR3 is 16 amino acids. DNA of the CDR3: TGTGCCAGCTCCCGCCGCGCGGGAGGTTTCGACAATGAGCAGTTCTTC. Protein sequence: CASSRRAGGFDNEQFF.

Concerning this clonotype: A read error may be the cause here, since a much bigger clone is one base away. The chain carries TRBV12-3 or TRBV12-4 and TRBJ2-1; D is unresolved. This CDR3 has 16 amino acids. The V end was cut by 0 bases, the J end by 10 bases, with 19 bases between. The CDR3 region is CASSLARRTASYEQFF. The DNA of the CDR3 is TGTGCCAGCAGTTTAGCTCGCAGGACGGCTTCCTACGAGCAGTTCTTC.

The J gene is TRBJ2-5, the V gene TRBV3-1; 13 positions agree with TRBD2. Per the germline V gene, CDR1 is LGHDT and CDR2 is YNNKEL (reference sequence). Trimming cost V 2 bases and J 2 bases; bases outside gene matches: 5. CDR3 size: 17 residues. CDR3 bases: TGTGCCAGCAGCCAACCTCCGGGACTAGCGGGACAAGAGACCCAGTACTTC. It is translated as CASSQPPGLAGQETQYF.

In this sample, this clonotype turned up many times. This chain connects TRBV10-1 to TRBJ2-1, with 8 bases matching TRBD1. The V gene end was trimmed by 4 bases and the J gene end by 7 bases; junction bases not matched to a gene: 0. The germline CDR1 and CDR2 sequences are WNHNN and SYGVQD (reference sequence). CDR3 size: 12 residues. CDR3 nucleotide sequence: TGCGCCAGCAGTGGGGACAGGAATGAGCAGTTCTTC. Translation gives CASSGDRNEQFF.

This clonotype appeared many times. The chain carries TRBV11-2 and TRBJ2-7, with D unclear. CDR1 and CDR2 from the germline V gene are SGHAT and FQNNGV. Trimming stripped 3 bases from V and 4 bases from J, with 13 bases between. The CDR3 spans 14 residues. CDR3 sequence: CASSFSDYGYEQYF. Written as DNA, the CDR3 is TGTGCCAGCAGCTTTAGTGATTACGGGTACGAGCAGTACTTC.

There are many counts of this clonotype. The V gene is TRBV20-1, the J gene TRBJ2-2, with 14 bases that match TRBD2. The trim removed 3 bases at V and 2 bases at J, leaving 11 bases unmatched. The CDR3 is 19 amino acids. Germline-derived CDR1 and CDR2 are DFQATT and SNEGSKA (reference sequence). CDR3 region: CSASYLGLAGEGNTGELFF. The CDR3 DNA reads as TGCAGTGCTAGCTACCTGGGACTAGCGGGGGAAGGTAACACCGGGGAGCTGTTTTTT.

This clonotype has at least ten counts. V and J are TRBV29-1 and TRBJ2-7; TRBD1 matches at 8 bases. V lost 4 bases, J lost 4 bases, and 15 bases stayed unmatched. Per the germline V gene, CDR1 is SQVTM and CDR2 is ANQGSEA. This CDR3 contains 16 residues. This chain's CDR3 is CSVVNRGDRGFYEQYF. The CDR3 nucleotides read TGCAGCGTTGTGAACCGTGGCGACAGGGGCTTTTACGAGCAGTACTTC.

This clonotype showed up many times. The genes are TRBV20-1 and TRBJ1-2; D gene uncertain. Germline loops: CDR1 DFQATT, CDR2 SNEGSKA (reference sequence). Trimming removed 6 bases at V and 4 bases at J, with 18 bases between. CDR3 length: 14 amino acids. For the CDR3, the DNA is TGCAGTGCCACGCCCTCGAGGCTCGCCTATGGCTACACCTTC. Protein sequence: CSATPSRLAYGYTF.

This clonotype was seen many times. Here the CDR3 reads CATAPDSLHEQYF. As DNA, the CDR3 is TGTGCCACCGCCCCCGATAGCCTCCACGAGCAGTACTTC. The chain employs TRBV24-1 and TRBJ2-7, with D uncertain. Germline assignment: CDR1 KGHDR and CDR2 SFDVKD. Trimming stripped 9 bases from V and 5 bases from J, with 16 bases between. The CDR3 is 13 amino acids.

In its sample, this clonotype was seen many times. This chain links TRBV29-1 with TRBJ2-5, with 9 bases identical to TRBD1. Trimming cost V 6 bases and J 4 bases; bases outside gene matches: 9. Germline CDR1 and CDR2: SQVTM and ANQGSEA. The CDR3 sequence is 14 residues long. Here the CDR3 reads CSVDHRGQRETQYF. CDR3 nucleotides: TGCAGCGTCGACCACAGGGGGCAGAGAGAGACCCAGTACTTC.

In this sample, this clonotype turned up many times. The chain combines TRBV11-1 with TRBJ2-1; 9 nucleotides match TRBD2. V was pared by 5 bases and J by 10 bases, with 18 bases of the junction left unmatched. In germline, CDR1 is SGHAT, CDR2 FQDESV (reference sequence). The CDR3 extends over 17 amino acids. CDR3 sequence: CASSPNKLAGPETEQFF. The CDR3 coding sequence is TGTGCCAGCAGCCCCAATAAACTAGCGGGCCCCGAAACGGAGCAGTTCTTC.

This chain connects TRBV28 to TRBJ2-7; D ambiguous. Germline V CDR1 and CDR2: MDHEN, SYDVKM. The CDR3 contains 11 residues. V gave up 5 bases and J gave up 7 bases, with 9 bases separating them. The CDR3 bases are TGTGCCAGCAGTCCCGCCTTGGAGCAGTACTTC. Its translation is CASSPALEQYF.

This clonotype was picked up a small number of times. V usage is TRBV3-1 and J usage is TRBJ2-3; possible D gene TRBD2, 6 bases. This CDR3 contains 13 residues. Trimming cost V 6 bases and J 8 bases, with 15 bases left between them. CDR1 is LGHDT and CDR2 is YNNKEL in the germline V gene (reference sequence). Here the CDR3 reads CASSPDQGGTQYF. CDR3 coding DNA: TGTGCCAGCAGTCCCGATCAGGGAGGTACGCAGTATTTT.

This clonotype was recorded a few times. This chain links TRBV2 with TRBJ2-1, with TRBD1 identical over 9 bases. From germline, CDR1 is SNHLY and CDR2 FYNNEI. This CDR3 comprises 13 residues. V shed 10 bases, J shed 4 bases, and the junction held 5 bases outside the gene matches. CDR3 in DNA: TGTGCCACGGACAGGGGCCTATACAATGAGCAGTTCTTC. Translation gives CATDRGLYNEQFF. Full variable domain (missing parts from reference TRBV2 and TRBJ2-1): EPEVTQTPSHQVTQMGQEVILRCVPISNHLYFYWYRQILGQKVEFLVSFYNNEISEKSEIFDDQFSVERPDGSNFTLKIRSTKLEDSAMYFCATDRGLYNEQFFGPGTRLTVL.